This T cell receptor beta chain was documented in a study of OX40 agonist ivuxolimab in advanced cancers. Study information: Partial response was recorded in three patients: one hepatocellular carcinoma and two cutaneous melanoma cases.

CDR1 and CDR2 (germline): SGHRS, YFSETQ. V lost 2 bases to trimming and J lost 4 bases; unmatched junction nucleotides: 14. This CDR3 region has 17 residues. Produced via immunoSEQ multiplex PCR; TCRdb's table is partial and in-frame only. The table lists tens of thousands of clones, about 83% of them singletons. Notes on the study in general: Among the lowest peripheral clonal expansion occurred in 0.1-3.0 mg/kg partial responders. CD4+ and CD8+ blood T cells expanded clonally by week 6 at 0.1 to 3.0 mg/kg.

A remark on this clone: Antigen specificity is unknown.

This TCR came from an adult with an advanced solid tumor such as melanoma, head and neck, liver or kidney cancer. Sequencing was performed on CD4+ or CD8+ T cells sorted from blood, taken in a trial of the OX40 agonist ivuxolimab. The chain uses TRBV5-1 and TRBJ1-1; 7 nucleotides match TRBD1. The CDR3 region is CASSFSLKNRGGTEAFF. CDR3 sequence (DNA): TGCGCCAGCAGCTTTTCCCTTAAAAACAGGGGCGGCACTGAAGCTTTCTTT.